This note documents a single T cell receptor beta chain sequence. The CDR3 contains 15 residues. CDR1 and CDR2 from the germline V gene are SGHRS and YFSETQ. The V gene end was trimmed by 7 bases and the J gene end by 1 base; junction bases not matched to a gene: 7. The data stem from a study of technical replicates of blood from several donors. Assay used: immunoSEQ multiplex PCR; TCRdb lists only in-frame clones, some missing. The table records about 78,000 clones, around 92% of them present only once. The sample taken for sequencing was T cells isolated from PBMCs. The J gene is TRBJ2-3, the V gene TRBV5-1; 9 bases align to TRBD2. The clonotype originates from a human donor in good health. CDR3 amino acids: CASSIRTSGTDTQYF. CDR3 bases: TGCGCCAGCTCCATCCGGACTAGCGGCACAGATACGCAGTATTTT.